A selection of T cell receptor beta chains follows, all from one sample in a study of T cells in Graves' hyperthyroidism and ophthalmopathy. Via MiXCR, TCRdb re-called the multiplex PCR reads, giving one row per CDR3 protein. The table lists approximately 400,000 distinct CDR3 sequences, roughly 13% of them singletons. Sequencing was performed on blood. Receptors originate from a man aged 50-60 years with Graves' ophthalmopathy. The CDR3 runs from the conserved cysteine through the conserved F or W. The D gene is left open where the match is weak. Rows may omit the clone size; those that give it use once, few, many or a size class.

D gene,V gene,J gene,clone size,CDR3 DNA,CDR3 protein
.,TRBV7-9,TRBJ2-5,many,TGTGCCAGCAGCTTATATCTCCAGACCCAGTACTTC,CASSLYLQTQYF
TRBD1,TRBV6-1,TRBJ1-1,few,TGTGCCAGCAGTGAGAGAACGGGACAGGACGAAGCTTTCTTT,CASSERTGQDEAFF
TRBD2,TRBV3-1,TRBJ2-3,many,TGTGCCAGCAGTGGGACTAGCGGGAGCTTCGCAGATACGCAGTATTTT,CASSGTSGSFADTQYF
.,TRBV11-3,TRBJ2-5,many,TGTGCCAGCAGCTTAGATCCATCCTCCCAGACCCAGTACTTC,CASSLDPSSQTQYF
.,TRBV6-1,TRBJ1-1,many,TGTGCCAGCAGTCGCGACAGCGGAGAGGCTGAAGCTTTCTTT,CASSRDSGEAEAFF
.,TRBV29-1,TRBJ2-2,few,TGCAGCGTTGATAGGCGGAACGGGGAGCTGTTTTTT,CSVDRRNGELFF
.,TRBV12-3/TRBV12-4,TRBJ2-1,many,TGTGCCACGCGAGAGGGTTCGTACCGCAGTCACGTAAGCTCCTACAATGAGCAGTTCTTC,CATREGSYRSHVSSYNEQFF
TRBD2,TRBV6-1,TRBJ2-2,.,TGTGCCAGCAGTGAAGGGGGGGGTATTCCCGGGGAGCTGTTTTTT,CASSEGGGIPGELFF
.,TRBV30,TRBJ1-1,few,TGTGCCTGGGCCCGGGATTCCACACCGAACACTGAAGCTTTCTTT,CAWARDSTPNTEAFF
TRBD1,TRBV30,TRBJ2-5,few,TGTGCCTGGGATACCGGGACAGGGTCCGAGACCCAGTACTTC,CAWDTGTGSETQYF
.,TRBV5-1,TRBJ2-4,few,TGCGCCAGCAACCGCGAGGGGCTAGCCAAAAACATTCAGTACTTC,CASNREGLAKNIQYF
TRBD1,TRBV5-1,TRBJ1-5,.,TGCGCCAGCAGCTTAGGGGACAGGGAAGGCGATCAGCCCCAGCATTTT,CASSLGDREGDQPQHF
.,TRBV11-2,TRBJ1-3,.,TGTGCCAGCAGCTTATATCCCCTCAGGGGTAGCTCTGGAAACACCATATATTTT,CASSLYPLRGSSGNTIYF
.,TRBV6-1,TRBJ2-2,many,TGTGCCAGCAGCGGACGCACCGGGGAGCTGTTTTTT,CASSGRTGELFF
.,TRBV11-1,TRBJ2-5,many,TGTGCCAGCAGCCTAAGGAGGGGTTCGGGACTGCCCCAAGAGACCCAGTACTTC,CASSLRRGSGLPQETQYF
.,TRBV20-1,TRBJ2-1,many,TGCAGTGCTAGAGGAGATGGGAGTTCAGGTTATGAGCAGTTCTTC,CSARGDGSSGYEQFF
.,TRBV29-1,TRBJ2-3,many,TGCAGCGTTCGTCAATACACAGATACGCAGTATTTT,CSVRQYTDTQYF
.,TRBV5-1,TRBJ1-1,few,TGCGCCAGCAGCAAAGGAGGGGGGATTAGAGGAAACACTGAAGCTTTCTTT,CASSKGGGIRGNTEAFF
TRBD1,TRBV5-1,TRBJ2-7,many,TGCGCCAGCAGCTACCAGACAGGGGGCGCATACGAGCAGTACTTC,CASSYQTGGAYEQYF
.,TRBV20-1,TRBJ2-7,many,TGCAGTGCTAGAGACCCGAACTGGTCCCCCTCCTACGAGCAGTACTTC,CSARDPNWSPSYEQYF
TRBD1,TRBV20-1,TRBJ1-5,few,TGCAGTGCGTCACAGGGGGCAGTTCAGCCCCAGCATTTT,CSASQGAVQPQHF
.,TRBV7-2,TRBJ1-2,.,TGTGCCAGCAGCCGCCATTGGGCTGGTTATGGCTACACCTTC,CASSRHWAGYGYTF
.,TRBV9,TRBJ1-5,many,TGTGCCAGCAGCGTAGTCCAAGGGAAGCCCCAGCATTTT,CASSVVQGKPQHF
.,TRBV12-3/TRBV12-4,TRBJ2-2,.,TGTGCCAGCAAGGGCGGGGAGCTGTTTTTT,CASKGGELFF
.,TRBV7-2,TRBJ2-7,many,TGTGCCAGCAGCTTAATGGGGGACTCTGAGCAGTACTTC,CASSLMGDSEQYF
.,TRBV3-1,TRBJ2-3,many,TGTGCCAGCAGCCGGCCAGGGCGTCAACATACGCAGTATTTT,CASSRPGRQHTQYF
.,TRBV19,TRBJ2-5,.,TGTGCCAGTAGTACGAACAGCGCCGAGACCCAGTACTTC,CASSTNSAETQYF
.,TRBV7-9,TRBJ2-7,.,TGTGCCAGCAGCCCGCCTTCTGGCCCCTACGAGCAGTACTTC,CASSPPSGPYEQYF
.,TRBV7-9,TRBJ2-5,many,TGTGCCAGCAGCGTACACCGGGCCGTCGTATCTGAGACCCAGTACTTC,CASSVHRAVVSETQYF
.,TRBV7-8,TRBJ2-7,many,TGTGCCAGCAGCTTAAGCCAGGGGGGCCTCGAGCAGTACTTC,CASSLSQGGLEQYF
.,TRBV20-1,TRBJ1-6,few,TGCAGTGCTAGGAGTATGGGCCTACTTGAAAATTCACCCCTCCACTTT,CSARSMGLLENSPLHF
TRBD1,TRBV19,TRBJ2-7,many,TGTGCCAGTACCGGTCGTGACAGGGCCTACGAGCAGTACTTC,CASTGRDRAYEQYF
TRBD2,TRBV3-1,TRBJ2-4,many,TGTGCCAGCAGCCAAGATCTGCCCGGACTAGCGGGATCGGGGGACATTCAGTACTTC,CASSQDLPGLAGSGDIQYF
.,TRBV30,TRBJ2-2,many,TGTGCCTGGAGTGGTTGGCGGCACACCGGGGAGCTGTTTTTT,CAWSGWRHTGELFF
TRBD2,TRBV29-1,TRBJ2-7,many,TGCAGCGTTCTCTCCGGGACTAGCGGGGGGACTCCGCTCTACGAGCAGTACTTC,CSVLSGTSGGTPLYEQYF
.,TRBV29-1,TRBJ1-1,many,TGCAGCGTAGTTTCCCTCAACACTGAAGCTTTCTTT,CSVVSLNTEAFF